Following are 14 T cell receptor beta chains from one sample sequenced in a study of shared T cell receptors in the human thymus. Assay: immunoSEQ multiplex PCR; the TCRdb copy retains only in-frame clones and omits some. This table holds 700,000 to 750,000 clones, approximately 85% found once. The same data also went into a second study, on human thymus T cells.

The sample comprised thymocytes. These receptors came from a girl less than two years old with a congenital heart defect.

The chain combines TRBV5-1 with TRBJ2-7, with 8 bases identical to TRBD2. The length of the CDR3 is 13 residues. The V gene's germline CDR1 is SGHRS and CDR2 YFSETQ. The J segment lost 5 bases and the V segment lost 3 bases, leaving 4 bases of the junction unmatched. The CDR3 protein is CASSSQRGNEQYF. The CDR3 bases are TGCGCCAGCAGCTCCCAGCGGGGGAACGAGCAGTACTTC.

The chain carries TRBV14 and TRBJ2-1, with 11 bases aligning to TRBD2. With V trimmed by 4 bases and J by 4 bases, 3 bases remained unmatched. This CDR3 contains 15 residues. The V gene's germline CDR1 is SGHDN and CDR2 FVKESK. The CDR3 DNA follows: TGTGCCAGCAGCCTTAGCGGGGGGGTTTACAATGAGCAGTTCTTC. Amino acids: CASSLSGGVYNEQFF.

This clone appeared once. The chain employs TRBV2 and TRBJ1-6; D ambiguous. V was clipped by 6 bases and J by 7 bases, with 22 bases between them. This CDR3 contains 17 residues. Germline assignment: CDR1 SNHLY and CDR2 FYNNEI. The CDR3 bases are TGTGCCAGCAGCCCGAAGGGAGCTTCCCTAATGAATTCACCCCTCCACTTT. Amino acid sequence: CASSPKGASLMNSPLHF.

The chain couples TRBV5-1 to TRBJ2-1, with 8 bases identical to TRBD2. V was pared by 2 bases and J by 0 bases, with 4 bases of the junction left unmatched. The CDR3 runs 16 residues. Germline CDR1 reads SGHRS; CDR2 reads YFSETQ. The CDR3 bases are TGCGCCAGCAGCTTCGGGGGGGGTGGCTCCTACAATGAGCAGTTCTTC. Translating gives CASSFGGGGSYNEQFF.

This chain links TRBV2 with TRBJ1-2; TRBD1 is a possible D gene (6 bases). The germline CDR1 and CDR2 sequences are SNHLY and FYNNEI. This CDR3 is built from 14 residues. Deletions cut 3 bases from V and 3 bases from J, with 11 bases between. The CDR3: CASSENREDYGYTF. The DNA of the CDR3 is TGTGCCAGCAGTGAGAACAGGGAAGACTATGGCTACACCTTC.

V is TRBV2 and J is TRBJ2-4; the D gene is possibly TRBD1 (6 bases). V was clipped by 6 bases and J by 2 bases, with 14 bases between them. Germline assignment: CDR1 SNHLY and CDR2 FYNNEI. The CDR3 is made up of 15 amino acids. The CDR3 sequence: CASSHRQATKNIQYF. The CDR3 DNA reads as TGTGCCAGCAGCCATCGACAGGCGACCAAAAACATTCAGTACTTC.

The chain carries TRBV6-6 and TRBJ2-1; 10 bases are shared with TRBD2. CDR3 length equals 15 residues. CDR1 MNHNY and CDR2 SVGAGI come from the germline V gene (reference sequence). The J segment lost 8 bases and the V segment lost 7 bases, leaving 11 bases of the junction unmatched. The chain's CDR3 is CASTLRGTSDHEQFF. The CDR3, as DNA: TGTGCCAGCACCCTAAGAGGGACTAGCGACCATGAGCAGTTCTTC.

The V and J genes are TRBV27 and TRBJ2-5, with a tentative D call TRBD2 (5 bases). CDR1 is MNHEY, CDR2 SMNVEV, per germline (reference sequence). This CDR3 spans 14 amino acids. Trimming stripped 6 bases from V and 5 bases from J, with 16 bases between. The CDR3 DNA reads TGTGCCAGCAGCCGGACTCATATGGAGGAGACCCAGTACTTC. This gives the protein CASSRTHMEETQYF.

About this clone itself: Germline is not matched at one junction end, which may reflect a read error. The rearrangement uses TRBV27 and TRBJ2-3; TRBD1 agrees at 9 bases. Looked up from germline, CDR1 is MNHEY and CDR2 is SMNVEV (reference sequence). The CDR3 length is 11 residues. The DNA of the CDR3 is TGTGCCAGCAGTCACGGGGACAGGGTCCATTTT. Encoded protein: CASSHGDRVHF.

The table lists this clone with a few counts. The genes are TRBV7-2 and TRBJ2-7; a weak D match, TRBD2 (8 bases). The germline gives CDR1 SGHTA, CDR2 FQGNSA. V was shortened by 0 bases and J by 0 bases, with 24 bases between the two germline ends. The CDR3 totals 20 residues. CDR3 region: CASSLANLRGFGTSSYEQYF. The CDR3 region has the DNA TGTGCCAGCAGCTTAGCCAACCTCAGGGGGTTTGGGACTAGCTCCTACGAGCAGTACTTC.

This clone was seen a single time. The chain links TRBV29-1 to TRBJ1-1; TRBD1 might be the D (5 bases). V was shortened by 4 bases and J by 6 bases, with 27 bases between the two germline ends. Germline CDR1 is SQVTM and CDR2 is ANQGSEA. The CDR3 covers 17 residues. CDR3 DNA: TGCAGCGTTGGTCCCGAGGACGGGGCCTGGGGGGTTTCTGAAGCTTTCTTT. Amino acids: CSVGPEDGAWGVSEAFF.

The V gene is TRBV5-1, the J gene TRBJ1-1; 10 nucleotides agree with TRBD1. The V and J ends lost 2 bases and 1 base, in that order; junction bases with no gene match: 11. The CDR3 is 18 amino acids. Germline V gene data show CDR1 as SGHRS and CDR2 as YFSETQ. CDR3 DNA sequence: TGCGCCAGCAGCTTAGGCCTGCCGACAGGGGGCAGGAACACTGAAGCTTTCTTT. Its translation is CASSLGLPTGGRNTEAFF.

This clone appeared a single time. J is TRBJ1-1 and V is TRBV7-6, with a weak D call TRBD1 (5 bases). There are 15 residues in the CDR3. Trimming removed 2 bases at V and 2 bases at J, with 12 bases between. Germline values: CDR1 SGHVS, CDR2 FNYEAQ. In DNA form, the CDR3 reads TGTGCCAGCAGCTTAACAACCGACAGCAACACTGAAGCTTTCTTT. This gives the protein CASSLTTDSNTEAFF.

V gene TRBV7-2 combines with J gene TRBJ2-2; 9 nucleotides match TRBD1. V shed 5 bases, J shed 6 bases, and the junction held 19 bases outside the gene matches. The length of the CDR3 is 19 residues. CDR1 SGHTA and CDR2 FQGNSA come from the germline V gene. Here the CDR3 reads CASSPRGTGLVMGAGELFF. The CDR3 DNA is TGTGCCAGCAGCCCACGGGGGACAGGGTTGGTCATGGGGGCCGGGGAGCTGTTTTTT. The variable domain in full, completed from reference TRBV7-2 and TRBJ2-2, reads GAGVSQSPSNKVTEKGKDVELRCDPISGHTALYWYRQSLGQGLEFLIYFQGNSAPDKSGLPSDRFSAERTGGSVSTLTIQRTQQEDSAVYLCASSPRGTGLVMGAGELFFGEGSRLTVL.